Listed below are T cell receptor beta chains from one sample, sequenced in a study. A single record per CDR3 protein comes from TCRdb applying MiXCR to the 5' RACE reads. The sample consists of roughly 42,000 distinct CDR3 sequences, 20% to 25% of them appearing once. Sequenced: Tregs sorted from blood. The receptors were sampled from a female donor with breast cancer. CDR3s include the opening cysteine and the closing phenylalanine or tryptophan. A D gene is named only where the DNA matches it firmly. The listing skips clone size in some rows; elsewhere it reads once, few, many or a size class.

j_call v_call clone_size d_call cdr3_aa cdr3_nt
TRBJ2-5 TRBV4-1 - TRBD2 CASSRLAGETQYF TGCGCCAGCAGCCGACTAGCGGGAGAGACCCAGTACTTC
TRBJ2-2 TRBV6-2/TRBV6-3 many - CASSSVGKGTGELFF TGTGCCAGCAGCTCTGTCGGGAAGGGCACCGGGGAGCTGTTTTTT
TRBJ2-6 TRBV29-1 - - CSVGGPFSRISRGANVLTF TGCAGCGTTGGCGGGCCATTTAGCAGGATTTCAAGGGGGGCTAACGTCCTGACTTTC
TRBJ2-5 TRBV24-1 - TRBD1 CATSDSHTGDQETQYF TGTGCCACCAGTGACTCACATACAGGGGACCAAGAGACCCAGTACTTC
TRBJ2-7 TRBV11-2 - TRBD2 CASSFSSGTYEQYF TGTGCCAGCAGCTTTTCTAGCGGGACCTACGAGCAGTACTTC
TRBJ2-1 TRBV6-1 many - CASSESSSGRGEQFF TGTGCCAGCAGTGAGTCGTCTAGCGGCAGGGGTGAGCAGTTCTTC
TRBJ1-1 TRBV27 few - CASSYDPNTEAFF TGTGCCAGCAGTTACGACCCGAACACTGAAGCTTTCTTT
TRBJ2-7 TRBV5-5 - - CASSLVGQAYEQYF TGTGCCAGCAGCTTGGTGGGACAAGCCTACGAGCAGTACTTC
TRBJ2-1 TRBV20-1 many - CSAREWGHEQFF TGCAGTGCTAGAGAGTGGGGACATGAGCAGTTCTTC
TRBJ2-7 TRBV12-3/TRBV12-4 few TRBD2 CASRPLAGGHYEQYF TGTGCCAGCAGACCCTTAGCGGGAGGACACTACGAGCAGTACTTC
TRBJ2-5 TRBV5-1 few - CASSLGIGSPQETQYF TGCGCCAGCAGCTTGGGCATTGGTAGCCCCCAAGAGACCCAGTACTTC
TRBJ2-7 TRBV7-9 few - CASSPTQGGDYEQYF TGTGCCAGCAGCCCCACCCAGGGGGGCGACTACGAGCAGTACTTC
TRBJ2-7 TRBV9 few - CASSVAPQYQHSYEQYF TGTGCCAGCAGCGTAGCCCCACAATACCAGCACTCCTACGAGCAGTACTTC
TRBJ1-3 TRBV5-1 - - CASSLTGSGNTIYF TGCGCCAGCAGCTTGACGGGCTCTGGAAACACCATATATTTT
TRBJ2-1 TRBV4-1 few - CASSLLTASSYNEQFF TGCGCCAGCAGCCTTTTGACTGCGAGCTCCTACAATGAGCAGTTCTTC
TRBJ2-1 TRBV5-6 - TRBD2 CASSFLLAGDNEQFF TGTGCCAGCAGCTTTTTACTAGCGGGAGACAATGAGCAGTTCTTC
TRBJ2-2 TRBV4-1 few - CASSQDRTGGLFF TGCGCCAGCAGCCAAGATAGGACCGGGGGGCTGTTTTTT
TRBJ2-7 TRBV7-3 few TRBD1 CASSLSGTGSSCEQYF TGTGCCAGCAGCTTAAGTGGGACAGGGAGCTCCTGCGAGCAGTACTTC
TRBJ2-5 TRBV5-1 few - CASSWGYAETQYF TGCGCCAGCAGCTGGGGTTACGCTGAGACCCAGTACTTC
TRBJ2-5 TRBV7-3 - - CASSRLGEGQETQYF TGTGCCAGCAGCAGACTCGGAGAGGGGCAAGAGACCCAGTACTTC
TRBJ1-2 TRBV3-1 few - CASSQDSQGGDGYTF TGTGCCAGCAGCCAAGATAGCCAGGGCGGAGATGGCTACACCTTC
TRBJ2-5 TRBV20-1 few - CSAREHSEQETQYF TGCAGTGCTAGAGAACATAGCGAACAAGAGACCCAGTACTTC
TRBJ2-2 TRBV5-1 - TRBD2 CASSVAGGPKELFF TGCGCCAGCAGCGTAGCGGGAGGGCCCAAGGAGCTGTTTTTT
TRBJ2-7 TRBV6-1 few - CASSPDPNSYEQYF TGTGCCAGCAGTCCGGACCCGAACTCCTACGAGCAGTACTTC
TRBJ2-7 TRBV2 - - CASYLGVEEQYF TGTGCCAGCTATTTGGGGGTAGAAGAGCAGTACTTC
TRBJ1-1 TRBV5-1 many - CASRGALNTEAFF TGCGCCAGCCGAGGAGCGCTGAACACTGAAGCTTTCTTT
TRBJ1-5 TRBV9 - - CASSVGSNQPQHF TGTGCCAGCAGCGTTGGGAGCAATCAGCCCCAGCATTTT
TRBJ2-2 TRBV2 - - CASAREGTGELFF TGTGCCAGTGCCCGAGAGGGAACCGGGGAGCTGTTTTTT